This TCR beta chain was captured by sequencing in a study of CD8+ T cells in alopecia areata. Extraction of RNA preceded its reverse transcription into cDNA, which served as the sequencing template. Profiling relied on immunoSEQ multiplex PCR, and the TCRdb table lists in-frame clones only, not all of them. This table has roughly 200,000 clones, about 55% appearing once. Specified treatment: oral pan-JAK inhibitor, 5-10 mg twice daily. The ends were cut back, 3 bases at V and 1 base at J, with 7 bases in the middle. The CDR3 runs 13 residues. Germline V gene data show CDR1 as SGDLS and CDR2 as YYNGEE.

The sample was CD8+ T cells sorted from blood, taken at week 24, from a patient treated with tofacitinib. The receptor's source is a human donor with alopecia areata. V gene TRBV9 combines with J gene TRBJ1-1; a possible D gene is TRBD1 (5 bases). The CDR3 here is CASSAGGNTEAFF. In DNA, the CDR3 is TGTGCCAGCAGCGCGGGGGGGAACACTGAAGCTTTCTTT.